This T cell receptor (beta chain) was sequenced for a study of T cells in Graves' hyperthyroidism and ophthalmopathy. Participants, patients aged 18 to 65, had newly diagnosed hyperthyroidism with a duration under 2 months. Each diagnosis was grounded in clinical symptoms, serum thyroxine and TRAb, thyroid ultrasound, and orbital computed tomography. Germline V gene lookup returns CDR1 DFQATT and CDR2 SNEGSKA (reference sequence). This CDR3 comprises 16 residues. V trimming: 3 bases; J trimming: 2 bases; junction bases outside the gene matches: 12. Amplified regions were TCR beta CDR3 sequences from RNA transcripts. A first-round RT-PCR of the TCR CDR3 used the HTBI primer set. TCRdb analysed the multiplex PCR reads with MiXCR anew, one entry per CDR3 protein. This sample carries under 450,000 distinct CDR3 sequences, roughly 14% of them seen once, and the ten largest clones take less than 25%.

The TCR comes from a man aged 25-45 years with Graves' hyperthyroidism that later progressed to Graves' ophthalmopathy. Sample: blood. V is TRBV20-1 and J is TRBJ2-7, with TRBD2 matching over 8 bases. Here the CDR3 DNA reads TGCAGTGCTAGCGGGGGGGATACTATGAGAACCTACGAGCAGTACTTC. Its translation is CSASGGDTMRTYEQYF.